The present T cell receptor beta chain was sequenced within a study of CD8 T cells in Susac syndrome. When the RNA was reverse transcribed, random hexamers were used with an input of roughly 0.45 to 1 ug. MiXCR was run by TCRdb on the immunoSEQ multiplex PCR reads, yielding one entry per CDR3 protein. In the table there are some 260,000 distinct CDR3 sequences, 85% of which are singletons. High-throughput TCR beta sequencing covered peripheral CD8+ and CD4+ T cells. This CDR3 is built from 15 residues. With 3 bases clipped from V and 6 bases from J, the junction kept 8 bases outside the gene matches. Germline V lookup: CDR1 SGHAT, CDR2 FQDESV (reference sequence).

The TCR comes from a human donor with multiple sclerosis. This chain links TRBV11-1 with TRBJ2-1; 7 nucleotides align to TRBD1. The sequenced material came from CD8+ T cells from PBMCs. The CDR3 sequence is CASSFLTGTANEQFF. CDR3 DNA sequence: TGTGCCAGCAGCTTTTTGACCGGGACAGCCAATGAGCAGTTCTTC.